These 14 T cell receptor beta chains came from one sample sequenced in a study of T-cell reconstitution after alpha-beta-depleted transplantation in children. As it was prepared, the TCRbeta library received unique molecular identifiers. MiXCR, run by TCRdb on the PCR reads, gives a single entry per CDR3 protein. The sample lists about 110,000 distinct CDR3 sequences, around 6.4% occurring once. The material sequenced was PBMCs, mostly from graft donor cells, taken 360 days after TCRalphabeta/CD19-depleted stem cell transplant. The receptors derive from a male patient aged 2 to 10 who had a stem cell transplant for acute lymphoblastic leukemia, so the T cells may come from the graft donor.

The V gene is TRBV20-1, the J gene TRBJ2-7; either TRBD1 or TRBD2 may fit D (6 bases each). The CDR3 runs to 14 residues. Trimming cost V 4 bases and J 3 bases, with 16 bases left between them. CDR1 is DFQATT and CDR2 is SNEGSKA in the germline V gene (reference sequence). This CDR3 is CSAKEEGVYYEQYF. The DNA for the CDR3 is TGCAGTGCTAAGGAGGAGGGGGTATACTACGAGCAGTACTTC.

This clonotype has ten or more counts. V and J are TRBV4-2 and TRBJ1-2, with D perhaps matching TRBD1 (6 bases). The CDR3 loop spans 15 amino acids. Trimming stripped 5 bases from V and 5 bases from J, with 18 bases between. The V gene's germline CDR1 is LGHNA and CDR2 YNFKEQ. In DNA form, the CDR3 reads TGTGCCAGCAGCATAAGGGTAACAGGGCCATATGGCTACACCTTC. Amino acid sequence: CASSIRVTGPYGYTF.

At least ten counts were recorded for this clonotype. This chain uses TRBV3-1 with TRBJ2-1, with D unclear. V was cut by 2 bases and J by 0 bases, with 5 bases left in between. The CDR3 consists of 14 residues. CDR1 and CDR2 from the germline V gene are LGHDT and YNNKEL (reference sequence). Here the CDR3 DNA reads TGTGCCAGCAGCCAAACGGTCTCCTACAATGAGCAGTTCTTC. Translated, it gives CASSQTVSYNEQFF.

This clonotype was counted at least ten times. V is TRBV12-3 or TRBV12-4 and J is TRBJ2-7, with 8 bases fitting TRBD2. J gave up 4 bases and V 3 bases, and 5 bases lay outside the gene matches. CDR3 length: 14 amino acids. The CDR3 is CASSFSPGGYEQYF. Written as DNA, the CDR3 is TGTGCCAGCAGTTTTTCCCCGGGGGGGTACGAGCAGTACTTC.

The chain combines TRBV10-1 with TRBJ1-2; 7 bases map to TRBD1. V was pared by 10 bases and J by 4 bases, with 6 bases of the junction left unmatched. The CDR3 loop spans 12 amino acids. The germline CDR1 and CDR2 sequences are WNHNN and SYGVQD (reference sequence). CDR3 amino acids: CAIRDRSYGYTF. The CDR3, as DNA: TGCGCCATTAGGGACAGAAGCTATGGCTACACCTTC.

The chain uses TRBV2 and TRBJ2-3; 8 bases fit TRBD2. With V trimmed by 4 bases and J by 2 bases, 8 bases remained unmatched. Germline values: CDR1 SNHLY, CDR2 FYNNEI. The CDR3 contains 16 residues. DNA of the CDR3: TGTGCCAGCAGTGGGATAGCGGGAAAGTACACAGATACGCAGTATTTT. It translates to CASSGIAGKYTDTQYF.

This clonotype was found many times. The chain recombines TRBV9 with TRBJ2-3; the match to TRBD2 covers 7 bases. V was pared by 4 bases and J by 3 bases, with 8 bases of the junction left unmatched. The germline V gene has CDR1 SGDLS and CDR2 YYNGEE. The CDR3 runs 15 residues. The CDR3 coding sequence is TGTGCCAGCAGCTCGGGGGGAGCAGGGACAGATACGCAGTATTTT. This sequence encodes CASSSGGAGTDTQYF. The full variable domain, its missing parts supplied by reference TRBV9 and TRBJ2-3, is DSGVTQTPKHLITATGQRVTLRCSPRSGDLSVYWYQQSLDQGLQFLIQYYNGEERAKGNILERFSAQQFPDLHSELNLSSLELGDSALYFCASSSGGAGTDTQYFGPGTRLTVL.

This clonotype was detected many times. This CDR3 reads CASSYLRDPYYEQYF. CDR3 sequence (DNA): TGTGCCAGCAGTTATTTGCGGGACCCTTACTACGAGCAGTACTTC. The chain is built from TRBV6-2 or TRBV6-3 and TRBJ2-7; D is perhaps TRBD2 (6 bases). The CDR3 is 15 residues long. The V end was cut by 3 bases, the J end by 3 bases, with 15 bases between. Per germline, CDR1 MNHEY and CDR2 SVGEGT.

This clonotype appeared a few times. The chain uses TRBV20-1 and TRBJ2-7, with 8 nucleotides matching TRBD2. Germline-derived CDR1 and CDR2 are DFQATT and SNEGSKA (reference sequence). The length of the CDR3 is 12 residues. Written as DNA, the CDR3 is TGCACCCTACGGGGGGGCCAGGACGAGCAGTACTTC. Amino acids: CTLRGGQDEQYF.

The chain is built from TRBV27 and TRBJ2-1; D gene unclear. Germline-derived CDR1 and CDR2 are MNHEY and SMNVEV (reference sequence). The CDR3 loop spans 15 amino acids. V was shortened by 3 bases and J by 0 bases, with 9 bases between the two germline ends. The CDR3 region is CASSLYPSSYNEQFF. CDR3 sequence (DNA): TGTGCCAGCAGTTTGTACCCGAGCTCCTACAATGAGCAGTTCTTC.

In its sample, this clonotype ranks as medium-sized. The chain recombines TRBV29-1 with TRBJ2-7; TRBD1 matches 12 bases. Germline values: CDR1 SQVTM, CDR2 ANQGSEA. The length of the CDR3 is 13 residues. The V and J ends lost 7 bases and 7 bases, in that order; junction bases with no gene match: 8. Written as DNA, the CDR3 is TGCAGCGCCAACGGGGACAGGGGGCTGGAGCAGTACTTC. This translates into CSANGDRGLEQYF.

This clonotype has at least ten counts. The rearrangement uses TRBV12-3 or TRBV12-4 and TRBJ1-3; D not resolved. There are 15 residues in the CDR3. V was pared by 6 bases and J by 0 bases, with 12 bases between. The CDR3 loop is CASSLRRSSGNTIYF. CDR3 sequence (DNA): TGTGCCAGCAGCCTCAGACGGAGCTCTGGAAACACCATATATTTT.

At least ten counts were recorded for this clonotype. V is TRBV7-9 and J is TRBJ2-7; TRBD2 agrees at 7 bases. The V and J ends lost 1 base and 3 bases, in that order; junction bases with no gene match: 6. The CDR3 has 15 residues. The germline CDR1 and CDR2 sequences are SEHNR and FQNEAQ (reference sequence). As DNA, the CDR3 is TGTGCCAGCAGCTTAGTGGCTAGCGGATTCTACGAGCAGTACTTC. Residues: CASSLVASGFYEQYF.

In its sample, this clonotype was seen many times. V is TRBV15 and J is TRBJ2-7; D not certain. V was pared by 0 bases and J by 0 bases, with 9 bases between. CDR1 is LNHNV, CDR2 YYDKDF, per germline (reference sequence). The CDR3 loop spans 15 amino acids. CDR3 sequence: CATSRDYGDSYEQYF. As DNA, the CDR3 is TGTGCCACCAGCAGAGACTACGGCGACTCCTACGAGCAGTACTTC. The entire variable domain, with the rest obtained from reference TRBV15 and TRBJ2-7, is as follows: DAMVIQNPRYQVTQFGKPVTLSCSQTLNHNVMYWYQQKSSQAPKLLFHYYDKDFNNEADTPDNFQSRRPNTSFCFLDIRSPGLGDTAMYLCATSRDYGDSYEQYFGPGTRLTVT.